This TCR beta chain appears in the sequencing data of a study of control samples from healthy donors and cancer patients. This clone was detected once. V was cut by 10 bases and J by 11 bases, with 14 bases left in between. Germline loops: CDR1 MDHEN, CDR2 SYDVKM. The CDR3 sequence is 10 residues long. This table comes from immunoSEQ multiplex PCR, and its TCRdb copy is limited to in-frame clones, with some not included. The table includes 140,000 to 150,000 clones, roughly 93% detected once. The sample was blood. This clonotype originated in a man younger than 35 in good health. J is TRBJ1-1 and V is TRBV28; D not resolved. In DNA form, the CDR3 reads TGTGCCAACCCGGACTTACGGGCTTTCTTT. Translation gives CANPDLRAFF.